This TCR beta chain was identified in a study of vaccination and CD4 T cells after COVID-19. Cultured CD4+ T-cell DNA underwent Oncomine TCR Beta short-read sequencing. Cultured CD4+ T cells yielded the extracted genomic DNA. TCRdb re-derived calls from the PCR reads in MiXCR, one entry per CDR3 protein. The sample shows about 20,000 distinct CDR3 sequences, approximately 50% of them seen only once. Regarding this clonotype: Its antigen is unknown.

Treatment specified: approximately nine-day PBMC culture with coronavirus spike peptide pools or control peptides (ViraFEST assay). ViraFEST expanded antigen-specific T cells with peptide pools, then sequenced TCRs. Peptide pools at around 9.1 ug/ml, together with 8 to 10 IU/ml IL-2, were added to cultures of 1.5 million to 2.5 million PBMCs per well. Study results and limitations: From around 21 to 38, the median of SARS-CoV-2-reactive clonotypes rose without reaching significance.

Sequenced sample: CD4+ T cells from blood, cultured in vitro. This receptor was identified in a human donor who had recovered from COVID-19.

The DNA for the CDR3 is TGTGCCAGCAGGCCAACAGGGAACACCGGGGAGCTGTTTTTT. As protein: CASRPTGNTGELFF. The chain has TRBV2 and TRBJ2-2; tentative D call: TRBD1 (5 bases). The V and J ends lost 6 bases and 1 base respectively, with 9 bases between them. The CDR3 has 14 amino acids. CDR1 SNHLY and CDR2 FYNNEI come from the germline V gene.